Included here is one T cell receptor beta chain sequence, with context. The antigen it binds to is not known. The junction departs from the called germline gene at one end, perhaps through a read error. Taken from cysteine to phenylalanine, the CDR3 has 15 residues. Of the read, only the CDR3 DNA is kept; its 45 bases are in frame from base 1. Sequences SGHKS (CDR1) and YYEKEE (CDR2) are obtained from the germline V gene (reference sequence). The time point label corresponds to: about 28 days (+/-7) after the second vaccine dose. AZD1222 recipients given second doses at about 4 weeks or at about 12 weeks were pooled, since spike-specific TCR depth and breadth were not found to differ between the two schedules. Samples from vaccinated people were obtained from the UK trials COV001 and COV002, which included a single-blind randomized controlled phase 2/3 trial of AZD1222 (ChAdOx1 nCoV-19) in healthy adults. For TCRbeta chain sequencing, PBMC samples from trial participants were taken at day 0 and at day 28 after the second dose.

The CDR3 regions of human TCRbeta chains were analyzed by immunosequencing. For the original study's pipeline: TCRs in the repertoires were compared against a reference library of SARS-CoV-2-specific TCRs that had been generated with the MIRA antigen-specificity platform. Breadth was defined as the fraction of unique TCRs that were SARS-CoV-2-associated, and depth was defined as the fraction of total T cells that were SARS-CoV-2-associated. Using the MIRA data, each spike-specific TCR was mapped to the spike region that the TCR reacts to and placed in a CD4 or CD8 class. Log10-transformed breadth and depth values were compared by one-way ANOVA with Sidak's multiple comparisons tests. The source is immuneACCESS, and TCRdb retained only in-frame sequences with V and J called. Part of the clones is not carried over; for the studies checked, unresolved V genes explain less than half of this, and the remainder is unexplained. V and J calls and clone size are those listed in that table; D and trimming were worked out from the DNA. Recorded for this sample are approximately 100,000 clones; over 75% of them occurred a single time. The top ten clones comprise roughly 10% of the sample.

This entry belongs to a study of T cell responses to AZD1222 COVID-19 vaccine (dated by TCRdb to about 2021). As for the study more broadly: TCR sequencing covered over 230 trial participants: 207 given two doses of AZD1222 and approximately 26 given two doses of MenACWY control vaccine. Trial participants were enrolled by age into subgroups of 18-55, 56-69 and 70-plus years, and around 150, 28 and 57 TCR-sequenced participants, respectively, were included in these subgroups. Overall study results and their limits: Participants were mostly white British and included more females than males, and it was suggested by the authors that clonal diversity may have been underestimated. The 56-69-year group was small, and its depth increase did not reach significance, likely because of low power. Reportedly, almost half of the unique spike-specific TCRs recognized epitopes lying outside the regions that are mutated in the B.1.351 and B.1.1.7 variants. CD4 TCRs associated with the vaccine covered the entire spike protein, and the dominant responses were in regions 160-218 and 743-854. After two AZD1222 doses, spike-specific TCR breadth and depth were significantly higher than at day 0 and than in MenACWY recipients. Only a handful of AZD1222 recipients were SARS-CoV-2 seropositive at baseline, limiting conclusions about previously exposed vaccinees. Because no day 14 peak-response samples were available, repertoires were characterized only after the peak T cell response.

The chain joins TRBV5-5 to TRBJ1-1; the D gene assignment is ambiguous. This receptor was obtained from an adult who received the AZD1222 COVID-19 vaccine. The source material was peripheral blood, sampled 28 days after the second AZD1222 dose. The CDR3 sequence is CASSWGLDPNAEAFF. The nucleotide sequence is given as TGTGCCAGCAGCTGGGGATTAGACCCGAACGCTGAAGCTTTCTTT.